Listed here is a single TCR beta chain. The CDR3 extends over 15 amino acids. The J segment lost 6 bases and the V segment lost 0 bases, leaving 7 bases of the junction unmatched. Germline V gene sequence: CDR1 SGDLS, CDR2 YYNGEE. These data originate in a study of shared clonotypes between healthy human individuals. Method: immunoSEQ multiplex PCR; TCRdb's copy keeps in-frame clones and lacks some. Of 550,000 to 800,000 clones in the sample, approximately 79% are singletons; the top ten hold 1.5% to 2%. Material for sequencing was memory CD4+ T cells sorted from blood. Subset defined: CD45RA-negative fraction. V usage is TRBV9 and J usage is TRBJ1-1; 8 bases align to TRBD1. This receptor was taken from a woman aged 30 to 39 in good health. In DNA, the CDR3 is TGTGCCAGCAGCGTAGGGAGACAGGGGAATCCTGAAGCTTTCTTT. Its translation is CASSVGRQGNPEAFF. The whole variable domain, filled in from reference TRBV9 and TRBJ1-1, reads DSGVTQTPKHLITATGQRVTLRCSPRSGDLSVYWYQQSLDQGLQFLIQYYNGEERAKGNILERFSAQQFPDLHSELNLSSLELGDSALYFCASSVGRQGNPEAFFGQGTRLTVV.